This T cell receptor (beta chain) is drawn from a study of T cells in localized non-small cell lung cancer. The germline gives CDR1 SGHNT, CDR2 YYREEE (reference sequence). The CDR3 runs to 16 residues. V dropped 4 bases and J dropped 4; count of bases not matched to a gene: 10. The table came from immunoSEQ multiplex PCR; TCRdb's copy has only in-frame clones and leaves some out. The sample has about 72,000 clones, 84% seen once. This chain joins TRBV5-4 and TRBJ2-3; the match to TRBD1 covers 9 bases. The receptor comes from a female donor older than 55 with stage I lung adenocarcinoma. Sequencing used peripheral blood, obtained before any cancer treatment. The CDR3: CASSPAATGGADTQYF. The CDR3 DNA is TGTGCCAGCAGCCCCGCGGCGACAGGGGGTGCAGATACGCAGTATTTT.